This T cell receptor beta chain stems from a study of T cell changes during pregnancy in multiple sclerosis. Clones were sequenced by immunoSEQ multiplex PCR, and TCRdb holds only the in-frame ones, with some missing. The sample consists of about 74,000 clones, just over 90% of them appearing once. The CDR3 totals 14 residues. CDR1 and CDR2 (germline): KGHSH, LQKENI. Losses at the gene ends were 4 bases for V and 3 bases for J; bases not matched to a gene: 2. V usage is TRBV18 and J usage is TRBJ1-5; TRBD1 aligns across 8 bases. This sample comprised peripheral blood, obtained in the third trimester of pregnancy. This TCR was sampled from a female donor with multiple sclerosis, enrolled in a pregnancy study. DNA for the CDR3: TGTGCCAGCTCACACAGGGGGAACAATCAGCCCCAGCATTTT. It codes for CASSHRGNNQPQHF.